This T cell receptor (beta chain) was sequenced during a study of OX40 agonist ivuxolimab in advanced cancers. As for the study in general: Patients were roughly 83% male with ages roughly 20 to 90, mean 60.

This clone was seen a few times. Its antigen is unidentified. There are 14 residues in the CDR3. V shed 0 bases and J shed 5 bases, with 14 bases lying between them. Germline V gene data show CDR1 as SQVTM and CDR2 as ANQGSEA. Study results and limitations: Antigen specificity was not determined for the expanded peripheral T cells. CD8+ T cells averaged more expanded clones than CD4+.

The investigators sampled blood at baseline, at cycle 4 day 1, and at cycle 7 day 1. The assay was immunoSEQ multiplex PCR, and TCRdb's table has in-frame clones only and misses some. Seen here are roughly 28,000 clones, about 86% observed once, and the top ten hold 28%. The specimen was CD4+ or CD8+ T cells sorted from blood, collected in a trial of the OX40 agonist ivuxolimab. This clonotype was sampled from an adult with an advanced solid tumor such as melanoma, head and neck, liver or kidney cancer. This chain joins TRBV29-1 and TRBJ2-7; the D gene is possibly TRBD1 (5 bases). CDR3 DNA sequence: TGCAGCGTTGAAGACGGTTCATGGGGCGACGAGCAGTACTTC. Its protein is CSVEDGSWGDEQYF.